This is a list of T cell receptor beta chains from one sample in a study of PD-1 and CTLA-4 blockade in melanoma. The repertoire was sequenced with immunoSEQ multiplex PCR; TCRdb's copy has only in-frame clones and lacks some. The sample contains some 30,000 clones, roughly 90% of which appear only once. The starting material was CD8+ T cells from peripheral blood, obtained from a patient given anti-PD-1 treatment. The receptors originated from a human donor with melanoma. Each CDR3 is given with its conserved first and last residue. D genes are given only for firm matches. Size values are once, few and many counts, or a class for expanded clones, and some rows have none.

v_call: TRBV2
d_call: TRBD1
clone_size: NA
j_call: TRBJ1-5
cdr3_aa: CASRTGDSNQPQHF
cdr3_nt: TGTGCCAGCAGGACAGGGGATAGCAATCAGCCCCAGCATTTT

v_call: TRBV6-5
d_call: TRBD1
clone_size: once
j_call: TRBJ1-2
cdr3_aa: CASSDSQGNYGYTF
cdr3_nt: TGTGCCAGCAGTGACTCACAGGGGAACTATGGCTACACCTTC

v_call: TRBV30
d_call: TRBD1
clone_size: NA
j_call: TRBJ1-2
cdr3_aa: CAWSTMDRAGYTF
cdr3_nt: TGTGCCTGGAGTACAATGGACAGGGCTGGCTACACCTTC

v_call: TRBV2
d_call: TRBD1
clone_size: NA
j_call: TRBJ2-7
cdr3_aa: CASSEFSGQAYEQYF
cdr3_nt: TGTGCCAGCAGTGAATTCTCTGGACAGGCCTACGAGCAGTACTTC

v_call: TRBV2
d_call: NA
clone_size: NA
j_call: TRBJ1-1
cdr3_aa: CASSTGLGVDTEAFF
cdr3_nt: TGTGCCAGCAGTACAGGGTTGGGTGTGGACACTGAAGCTTTCTTT

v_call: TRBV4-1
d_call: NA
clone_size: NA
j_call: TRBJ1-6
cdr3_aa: CASSQDDSLTGSPLHF
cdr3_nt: TGCGCCAGCAGCCAAGATGATAGCCTCACGGGATCACCCCTCCACTTT

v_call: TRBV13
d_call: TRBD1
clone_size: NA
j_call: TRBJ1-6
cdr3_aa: CASSPNRGLGNSPLHF
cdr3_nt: TGTGCCAGCAGTCCAAACAGGGGGCTTGGTAATTCACCCCTCCACTTT

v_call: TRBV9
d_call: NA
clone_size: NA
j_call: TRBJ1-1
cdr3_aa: CASSVGMNTEAFF
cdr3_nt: TGTGCCAGCAGCGTAGGGATGAACACTGAAGCTTTCTTT

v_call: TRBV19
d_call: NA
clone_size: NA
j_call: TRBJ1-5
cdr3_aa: CASSMMVNYQPQHF
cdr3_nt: TGTGCCAGTAGTATGATGGTGAACTATCAGCCCCAGCATTTT

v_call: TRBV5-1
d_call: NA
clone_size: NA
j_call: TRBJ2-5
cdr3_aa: CASSGRRGATYQETQYF
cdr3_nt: TGCGCCAGCAGCGGCCGCCGGGGAGCCACGTACCAAGAGACCCAGTACTTC

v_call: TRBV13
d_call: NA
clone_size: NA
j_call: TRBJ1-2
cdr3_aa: CASSLVGEENYGYTF
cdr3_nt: TGTGCCAGCAGCTTAGTTGGGGAAGAGAACTATGGCTACACCTTC

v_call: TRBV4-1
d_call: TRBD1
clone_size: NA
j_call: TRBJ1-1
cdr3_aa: CASSQYGTVGTEAFF
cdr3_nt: TGCGCCAGCAGCCAATACGGGACAGTCGGGACTGAAGCTTTCTTT

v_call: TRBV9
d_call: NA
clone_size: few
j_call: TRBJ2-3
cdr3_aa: CASSVGGGPLDTQYF
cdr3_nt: TGTGCCAGCAGCGTAGGAGGGGGGCCGCTGGATACGCAGTATTTT

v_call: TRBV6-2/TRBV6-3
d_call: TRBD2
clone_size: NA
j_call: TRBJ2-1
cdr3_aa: CASSPGLAGGEYNEQFF
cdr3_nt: TGTGCCAGCAGCCCCGGGCTAGCGGGGGGCGAATACAATGAGCAGTTCTTC

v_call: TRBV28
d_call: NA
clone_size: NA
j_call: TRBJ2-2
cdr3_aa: CASASAGSYTGELFF
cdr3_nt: TGTGCCAGCGCTTCGGCAGGGAGTTACACCGGGGAGCTGTTTTTT

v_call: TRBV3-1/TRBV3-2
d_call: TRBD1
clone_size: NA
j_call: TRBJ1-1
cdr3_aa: CASSQRTGDPIAFF
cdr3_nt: TGTGCCAGCAGCCAGCGAACAGGGGATCCTATCGCTTTCTTT

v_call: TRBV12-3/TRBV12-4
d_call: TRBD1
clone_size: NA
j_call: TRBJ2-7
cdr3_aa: CASRGTGAYEQYF
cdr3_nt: TGTGCCAGCAGGGGGACAGGGGCATACGAGCAGTACTTC

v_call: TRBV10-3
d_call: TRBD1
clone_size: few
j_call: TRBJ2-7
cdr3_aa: CAISRFRDSIYEQYF
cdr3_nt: TGTGCCATCAGCCGCTTCCGGGACAGCATCTACGAGCAGTACTTC

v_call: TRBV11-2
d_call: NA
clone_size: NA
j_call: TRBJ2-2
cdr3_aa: CASSSKSRGHAGELFF
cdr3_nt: TGTGCCAGCAGCTCTAAAAGCCGGGGGCACGCCGGGGAGCTGTTTTTT

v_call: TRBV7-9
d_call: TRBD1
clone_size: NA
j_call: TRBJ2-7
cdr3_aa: CASSPRGQGAYEQYF
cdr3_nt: TGTGCCAGCAGCCCCCGGGGACAGGGGGCTTACGAGCAGTACTTC

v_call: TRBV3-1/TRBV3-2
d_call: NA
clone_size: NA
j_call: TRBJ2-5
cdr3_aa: CASSQVGPQETQYF
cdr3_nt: TGTGCCAGCAGCCAAGTTGGGCCCCAAGAGACCCAGTACTTC

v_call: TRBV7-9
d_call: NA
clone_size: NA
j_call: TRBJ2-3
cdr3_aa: CASSLGTDTQYF
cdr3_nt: TGTGCCAGCAGCTTAGGCACAGATACGCAGTATTTT

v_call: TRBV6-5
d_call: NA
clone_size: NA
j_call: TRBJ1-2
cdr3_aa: CASSYRPGNYGYTF
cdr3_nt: TGTGCCAGCAGTTACCGTCCGGGGAACTATGGCTACACCTTC

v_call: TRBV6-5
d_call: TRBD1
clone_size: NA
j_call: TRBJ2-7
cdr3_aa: CASRLGGAGSYEQYF
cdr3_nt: TGTGCCAGCAGACTAGGGGGCGCGGGTTCCTACGAGCAGTACTTC

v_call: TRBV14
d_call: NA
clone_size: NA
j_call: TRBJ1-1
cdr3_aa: CASSHINTEAFF
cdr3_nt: TGTGCCAGCAGCCATATTAACACTGAAGCTTTCTTT

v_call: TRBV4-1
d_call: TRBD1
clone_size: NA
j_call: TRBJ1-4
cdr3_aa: CASSHSDRGEATNEKLFF
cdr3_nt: TGCGCCAGCAGCCACTCTGACAGGGGAGAAGCAACTAATGAAAAACTGTTTTTT

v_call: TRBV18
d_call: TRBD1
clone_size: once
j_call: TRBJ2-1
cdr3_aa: CASSPGRADRGPGEQFF
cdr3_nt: TGTGCCAGCTCACCGGGTAGGGCGGACAGGGGGCCGGGTGAGCAGTTCTTC

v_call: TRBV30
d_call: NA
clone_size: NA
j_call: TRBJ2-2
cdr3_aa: CAWSVDLTGELFF
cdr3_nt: TGTGCCTGGAGTGTGGATCTCACCGGGGAGCTGTTTTTT

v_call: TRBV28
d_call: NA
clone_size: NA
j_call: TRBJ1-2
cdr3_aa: CASSSPGEGYTF
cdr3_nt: TGTGCCAGCAGCTCCCCCGGGGAGGGCTACACCTTC

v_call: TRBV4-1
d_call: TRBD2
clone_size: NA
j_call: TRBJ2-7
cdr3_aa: CASSQEGGGGTYEQYF
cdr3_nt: TGCGCCAGCAGCCAAGAAGGTGGCGGGGGGACTTACGAGCAGTACTTC

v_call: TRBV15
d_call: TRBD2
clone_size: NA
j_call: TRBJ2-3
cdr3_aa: CATSREEGLPLRDTQYF
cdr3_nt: TGTGCCACCAGCAGAGAAGAGGGACTACCCCTCAGGGATACGCAGTATTTT

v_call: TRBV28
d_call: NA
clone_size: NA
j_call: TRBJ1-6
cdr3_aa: CASSQQGDYNSPLHF
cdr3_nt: TGTGCCAGCAGCCAACAAGGTGATTATAATTCACCCCTCCACTTT

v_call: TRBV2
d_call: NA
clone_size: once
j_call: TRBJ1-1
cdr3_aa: CASGGGNTEAFF
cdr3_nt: TGTGCCAGCGGGGGAGGGAACACTGAAGCTTTCTTT

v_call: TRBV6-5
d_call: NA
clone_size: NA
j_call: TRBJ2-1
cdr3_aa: CASVRRSYNEQFF
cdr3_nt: TGTGCCAGCGTACGCAGGTCTTACAATGAGCAGTTCTTC

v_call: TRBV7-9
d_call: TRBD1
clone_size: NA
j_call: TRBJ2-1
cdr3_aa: CASSARQGQSYNEQFF
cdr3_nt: TGTGCCAGCAGCGCCCGACAGGGTCAATCCTACAATGAGCAGTTCTTC

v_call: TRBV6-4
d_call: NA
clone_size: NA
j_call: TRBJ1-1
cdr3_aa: CASSVSMNTEAFF
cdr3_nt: TGTGCCAGCAGTGTTTCCATGAACACTGAAGCTTTCTTT

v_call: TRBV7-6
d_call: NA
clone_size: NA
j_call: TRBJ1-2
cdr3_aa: CASSSLRAANYGYTF
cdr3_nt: TGTGCCAGCAGCTCCCTCAGGGCGGCGAACTATGGCTACACCTTC

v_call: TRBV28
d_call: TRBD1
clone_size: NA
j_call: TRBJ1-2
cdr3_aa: CASTQGAFYGYTF
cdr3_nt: TGTGCCAGCACCCAGGGGGCATTCTATGGCTACACCTTC

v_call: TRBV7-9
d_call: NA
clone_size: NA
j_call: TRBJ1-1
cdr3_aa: CASSRMNTEAFF
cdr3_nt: TGTGCCAGCAGTAGGATGAACACTGAAGCTTTCTTT

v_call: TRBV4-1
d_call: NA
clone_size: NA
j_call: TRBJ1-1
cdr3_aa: CASSHSASPANTEAFF
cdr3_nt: TGCGCCAGCAGCCACTCGGCTTCCCCAGCGAACACTGAAGCTTTCTTT

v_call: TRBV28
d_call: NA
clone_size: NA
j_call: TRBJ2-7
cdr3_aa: CASSIGGRGGTYEQYF
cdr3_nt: TGTGCCAGCAGTATTGGGGGAAGGGGGGGCACCTACGAGCAGTACTTC

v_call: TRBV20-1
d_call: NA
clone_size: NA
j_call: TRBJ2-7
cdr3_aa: CSASLNPQGVLKYEQYF
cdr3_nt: TGCAGTGCTAGTCTCAACCCGCAAGGGGTCCTGAAGTACGAGCAGTACTTC

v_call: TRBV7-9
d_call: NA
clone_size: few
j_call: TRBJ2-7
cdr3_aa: CASSSPWAYEQYF
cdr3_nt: TGTGCCAGCAGCTCCCCGTGGGCCTACGAGCAGTACTTC

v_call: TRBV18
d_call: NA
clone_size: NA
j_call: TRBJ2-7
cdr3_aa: CASSHVDSSWKDEQYF
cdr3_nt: TGTGCCAGCTCACACGTCGACTCCTCTTGGAAGGACGAGCAGTACTTC

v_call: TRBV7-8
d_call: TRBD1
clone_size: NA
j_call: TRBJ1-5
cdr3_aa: CASSPYRDRGLNQPQHF
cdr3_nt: TGTGCCAGCAGCCCGTACCGGGACAGGGGGCTCAATCAGCCCCAGCATTTT

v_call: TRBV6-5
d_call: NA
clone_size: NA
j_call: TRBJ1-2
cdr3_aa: CASTRLSTRGYTF
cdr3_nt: TGTGCCAGCACCCGGCTCTCCACTAGAGGCTACACCTTC

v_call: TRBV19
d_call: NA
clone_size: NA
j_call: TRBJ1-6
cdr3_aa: CASSPLEGFYNSPLHF
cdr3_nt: TGTGCCAGTAGTCCCCTGGAAGGGTTCTATAATTCACCCCTCCACTTT

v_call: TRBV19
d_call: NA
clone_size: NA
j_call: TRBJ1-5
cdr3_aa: CASSIVWGGNQPQHF
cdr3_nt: TGTGCCAGTAGTATAGTCTGGGGTGGCAATCAGCCCCAGCATTTT

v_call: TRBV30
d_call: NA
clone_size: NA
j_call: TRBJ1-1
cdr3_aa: CAWVTGWNTEAFF
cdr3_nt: TGTGCCTGGGTAACGGGGTGGAACACTGAAGCTTTCTTT

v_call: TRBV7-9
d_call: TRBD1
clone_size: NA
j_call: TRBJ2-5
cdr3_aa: CASSLRVDRGETQYF
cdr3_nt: TGTGCCAGCAGCTTAAGAGTTGACAGGGGAGAGACCCAGTACTTC

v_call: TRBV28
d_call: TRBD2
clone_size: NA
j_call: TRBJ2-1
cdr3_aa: CASSTGTSGGKTYNEQFF
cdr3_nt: TGTGCCAGCAGTACCGGGACTAGCGGGGGGAAGACCTACAATGAGCAGTTCTTC

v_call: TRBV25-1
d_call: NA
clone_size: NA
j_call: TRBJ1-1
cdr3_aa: CASSENVLGYRGTEAFF
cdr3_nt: TGTGCCAGCAGTGAAAACGTCCTGGGTTACAGAGGAACTGAAGCTTTCTTT

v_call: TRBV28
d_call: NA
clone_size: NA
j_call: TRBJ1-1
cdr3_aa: CASILGSAPGETEAFF
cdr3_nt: TGTGCCAGCATCTTAGGCTCAGCACCCGGAGAAACTGAAGCTTTCTTT

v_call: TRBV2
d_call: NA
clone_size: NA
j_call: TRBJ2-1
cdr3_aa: CASSIIGTPKDEQFF
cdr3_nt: TGTGCCAGCAGTATTATTGGGACCCCGAAGGATGAGCAGTTCTTC

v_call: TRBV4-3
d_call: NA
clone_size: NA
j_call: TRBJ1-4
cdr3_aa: CASSQDRGRNEKLFF
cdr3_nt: TGCGCCAGCAGCCAAGATAGAGGAAGGAATGAAAAACTGTTTTTT

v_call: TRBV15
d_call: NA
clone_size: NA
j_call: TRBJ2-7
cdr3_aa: CATSGSLGISGEQYF
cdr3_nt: TGTGCCACCAGCGGGTCCCTTGGGATTTCGGGCGAGCAGTACTTC

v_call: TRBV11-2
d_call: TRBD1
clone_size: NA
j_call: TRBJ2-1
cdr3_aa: CASSRQGANPYNEQFF
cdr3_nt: TGTGCCAGCAGCCGACAGGGGGCAAACCCCTACAATGAGCAGTTCTTC

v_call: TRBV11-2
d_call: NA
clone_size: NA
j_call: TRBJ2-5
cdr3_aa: CASSPRLTQETQYF
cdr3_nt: TGTGCCAGCAGCCCGAGACTAACCCAAGAGACCCAGTACTTC